Listed below are T cell receptor beta chains from one sample, sequenced in a study of T cell repertoires in cytomegalovirus infection. TCRdb reanalysed the reads using MiXCR and keeps one entry per CDR3 protein. The sample consists of about 360,000 distinct CDR3 sequences, over 15% of them appearing once. The sequencing sample was made of PBMCs. The origin of the receptors is a human donor in good health (CMV status not recorded). Some clones in this sample may be carry-over from other donors' samples. CDR3s include the opening cysteine and the closing phenylalanine or tryptophan. The D gene is left open where the match is weak. The size of a clone is reported for some rows only, either as once, few or many, or as a class for expanded clones.

TRBD1,TRBV7-2,TRBJ2-3,many,TGTGCCAGCAGCTTAGCGCCAGGGGGCGTGGATACGCAGTATTTT,CASSLAPGGVDTQYF
TRBD1,TRBV28,TRBJ1-5,-,TGTGCCAGCAGTCCCAAACATTTTGGGGGGACAGGGTGGGGAATACGCAATCAGCCCCAGCATTTT,CASSPKHFGGTGWGIRNQPQHF
TRBD2,TRBV20-1,TRBJ2-1,few,TGCAGTGCCCAGACTAGCGGGAGGGGTGGGGACTACAATGAGCAGTTCTTC,CSAQTSGRGGDYNEQFF
-,TRBV12-5,TRBJ2-6,-,TGTGCTAGTGGTTTGGTACTCGGAAGACCCGGGGCCAACGTCCTGACTTTC,CASGLVLGRPGANVLTF
TRBD2,TRBV2,TRBJ2-3,few,TGTGCCAGCAGTCCAGCGGGAGTCCCCGATACGCAGTATTTT,CASSPAGVPDTQYF
TRBD2,TRBV7-2,TRBJ2-5,many,TGTGCCAGCAGCCAGAGTCGGGGGGAGGAGACCCAGTACTTC,CASSQSRGEETQYF
-,TRBV7-2,TRBJ1-3,many,TGTGCCAGCAGCCCGGGTTACTCTGGAAACACCATATATTTT,CASSPGYSGNTIYF
-,TRBV29-1,TRBJ2-5,-,TGCAGCGTTCGGGGGATCCAAGAGACCCAGTACTTC,CSVRGIQETQYF
TRBD2,TRBV7-2,TRBJ2-3,many,TGTGCCAGCCGCGGACTAGCGGGGGGCACAGATACGCAGTATTTT,CASRGLAGGTDTQYF
-,TRBV7-2,TRBJ1-1,few,TGTGCCAGCAGCTTAGGCAGACAGCACACTGAAGCTTTCTTT,CASSLGRQHTEAFF
-,TRBV11-3,TRBJ1-1,many,TGTGCCAGCAGCCAAACAGGGACCACTGAAGCTTTCTTT,CASSQTGTTEAFF
-,TRBV7-8,TRBJ2-3,-,TGTGCCAGCAGCTCAATAGGACCTACAGATACGCAGTATTTT,CASSSIGPTDTQYF
-,TRBV7-4,TRBJ1-1,-,TGTGCCAGCAGCTTAGTTCGGGGGGGAGGCGAAGCTTTCTTT,CASSLVRGGGEAFF
-,TRBV11-2,TRBJ2-4,-,TGTGCCAGCAGCTTAATCATGAGGAGTCTTCAGTACTTC,CASSLIMRSLQYF
TRBD2,TRBV7-2,TRBJ2-2,many,TGTGCCAGCAGCTTGGTCAGCGGGGGGTACGACGGGGAGCTGTTTTTT,CASSLVSGGYDGELFF
-,TRBV20-1,TRBJ2-1,-,TGCAGTGGGGTTGGGTACAATGAGCAGTTCTTC,CSGVGYNEQFF
-,TRBV2,TRBJ2-7,few,TGTGCCAGCAAGGGGTTCGAGCAGTACTTC,CASKGFEQYF
TRBD1,TRBV5-4,TRBJ1-2,-,TGTGCCAGCAGCGCCGGACAGGATCTCTATGGCTACACCTTC,CASSAGQDLYGYTF
-,TRBV4-2,TRBJ1-2,few,TGTGCCAGCAGCCAGGAGGGGGGTGGTGGCTACACCTTC,CASSQEGGGGYTF
TRBD2,TRBV6-1,TRBJ2-1,many,TGTGCCAGCAGGCCCCTAGCGGGAGGGCCTGGTGAGCAGTTCTTC,CASRPLAGGPGEQFF
-,TRBV2,TRBJ1-2,-,TGTGCCAGCAGTGAAACACAGGGTAGTGGCTACACCTTC,CASSETQGSGYTF
-,TRBV6-1,TRBJ1-1,few,TGTGCCAGCAGTGAAAAAGGGACCTTGAACACTGAAGCTTTCTTT,CASSEKGTLNTEAFF
-,TRBV12-3/TRBV12-4,TRBJ2-3,few,TGTGCCAGCAGTACTGAGCGGTCCCAGGGGGATACGCAGTATTTT,CASSTERSQGDTQYF
TRBD1,TRBV5-4,TRBJ2-4,-,TGTGCCAGCAGCTCTGGACAGGTTTGGACCAAAAACATTCAGTACTTC,CASSSGQVWTKNIQYF
TRBD1,TRBV7-2,TRBJ2-7,many,TGTGCCAGCGGGGCAAGACAGGGGTCCCATTACGAGCAGTACTTC,CASGARQGSHYEQYF